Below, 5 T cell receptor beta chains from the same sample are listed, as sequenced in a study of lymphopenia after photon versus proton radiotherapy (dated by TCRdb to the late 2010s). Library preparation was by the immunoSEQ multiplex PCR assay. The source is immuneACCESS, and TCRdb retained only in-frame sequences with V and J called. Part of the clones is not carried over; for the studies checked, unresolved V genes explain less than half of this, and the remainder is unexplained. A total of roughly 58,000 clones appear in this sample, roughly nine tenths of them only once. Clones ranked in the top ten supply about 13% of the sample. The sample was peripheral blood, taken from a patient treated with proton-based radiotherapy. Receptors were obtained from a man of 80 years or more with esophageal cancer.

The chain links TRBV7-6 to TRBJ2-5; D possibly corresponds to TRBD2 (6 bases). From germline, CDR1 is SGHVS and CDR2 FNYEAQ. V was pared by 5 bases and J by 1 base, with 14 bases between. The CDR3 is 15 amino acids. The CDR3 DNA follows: TGTGCCAGCAGCCCGGTTCGGGGAGGCCAAGAGACCCAGTACTTC. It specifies CASSPVRGGQETQYF.

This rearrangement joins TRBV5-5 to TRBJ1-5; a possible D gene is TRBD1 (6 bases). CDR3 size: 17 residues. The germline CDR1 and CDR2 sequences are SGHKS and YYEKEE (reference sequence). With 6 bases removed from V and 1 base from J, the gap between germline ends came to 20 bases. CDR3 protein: CASNLGLGGGSNQPQHF. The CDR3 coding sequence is TGTGCCAGCAATCTAGGGTTGGGAGGGGGGAGCAATCAGCCCCAGCATTTT.

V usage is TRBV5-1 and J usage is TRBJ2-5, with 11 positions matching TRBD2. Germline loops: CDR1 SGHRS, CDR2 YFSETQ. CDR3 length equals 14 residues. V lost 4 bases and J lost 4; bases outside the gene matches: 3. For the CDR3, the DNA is TGCGCCAGCAGCCTGGGACTAGCGGCAGAGACCCAGTACTTC. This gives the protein CASSLGLAAETQYF.

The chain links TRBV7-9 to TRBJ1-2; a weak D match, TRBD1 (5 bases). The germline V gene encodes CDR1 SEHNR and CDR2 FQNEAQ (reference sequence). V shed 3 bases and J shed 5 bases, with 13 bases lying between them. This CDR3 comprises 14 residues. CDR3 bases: TGTGCCAGCAGCTTGTCCAGGGTACGGTATGGCTACACCTTC. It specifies CASSLSRVRYGYTF.

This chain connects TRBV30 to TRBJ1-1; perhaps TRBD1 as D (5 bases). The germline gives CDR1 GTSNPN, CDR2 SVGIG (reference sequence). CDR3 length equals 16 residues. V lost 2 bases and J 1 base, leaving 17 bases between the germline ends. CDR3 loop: CAWSPRGVFRNTEAFF. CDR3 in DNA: TGTGCCTGGAGTCCTCGGGGGGTTTTTCGGAACACTGAAGCTTTCTTT.